The next 16 T cell receptor beta chains were all read from a single sample in a study of human T cells and chemical hapten exposure. Time point in this sample: patch test 1, 2 weeks after DPC sensitization. Treatment of the sample: therapeutic diphenylcyclopropenone sensitization with weekly scalp DPC. MiXCR, applied by TCRdb to the RACE reads, yields one record per CDR3 protein. In the table there are roughly 180,000 distinct CDR3 sequences, about 22% of which are singletons. The sample here was whole blood, taken in connection with sensitization to the hapten diphenylcyclopropenone (DPC). Receptors were obtained from a woman in her forties or fifties with alopecia areata. Some clones in this sample may be carry-over from other donors' samples.

This clonotype was seen a handful of times. V usage is TRBV5-1 and J usage is TRBJ2-1, with 14 bases identical to TRBD2. Losses at the gene ends were 4 bases for V and 5 bases for J; bases not matched to a gene: 5. This CDR3 is 16 amino acids long. Germline V gives CDR1 SGHRS, CDR2 YFSETQ. This CDR3 reads CASSAGTSGSHNEQFF. CDR3 coding DNA: TGCGCCAGCAGCGCGGGGACTAGCGGGAGCCACAATGAGCAGTTCTTC.

The rearrangement links TRBV20-1 to TRBJ2-3; D is unresolved. Trimming left V 5 bases short and J 0 bases short, with 12 bases between. Looked up from germline, CDR1 is DFQATT and CDR2 is SNEGSKA (reference sequence). This CDR3 region has 14 residues. The CDR3 loop is CSADSLTSTDTQYF. The CDR3 region has the DNA TGCAGTGCTGATAGCCTCACTAGCACAGATACGCAGTATTTT.

CDR3 amino acids: CASRPGLAGNEQYF. CDR3 nucleotides: TGTGCCAGCAGACCCGGACTAGCGGGAAACGAGCAGTACTTC. This chain uses TRBV13 with TRBJ2-7; TRBD2 matches 12 bases. The CDR3 runs to 14 residues. The germline gives CDR1 PRHDT, CDR2 FYEKMQ (reference sequence). The ends lost 6 bases at V and 5 bases at J; junction bases unmatched: 5.

The gene calls are TRBV7-2 and TRBJ1-5; D unresolved. The CDR3 covers 13 residues. Germline CDR1 reads SGHTA; CDR2 reads FQGNSA. Between the trimmed V and J ends, which lost 3 bases and 3 bases, there was a span of 6 bases. The chain's CDR3 is CASSFGHNQPQHF. The CDR3 DNA sequence: TGTGCCAGCAGCTTTGGGCACAATCAGCCCCAGCATTTT.

The CDR3 is CASSLEVAGVRTGELFF. The CDR3 region has the DNA TGTGCCAGCAGCTTGGAAGTAGCGGGAGTAAGGACCGGGGAGCTGTTTTTT. The chain uses TRBV5-4 and TRBJ2-2; 9 nucleotides line up with TRBD2. Germline V gene data show CDR1 as SGHNT and CDR2 as YYREEE (reference sequence). Germline trimming cut 0 bases from V and 5 bases from J; bases unmatched to any gene: 8. The CDR3 runs to 17 residues.

The chain carries TRBV6-1 and TRBJ1-1; 8 nucleotides line up with TRBD1. The V gene's germline CDR1 is MNHNS and CDR2 SASEGT. After removal of 2 bases from V and 6 bases from J, the junction contained 11 bases not matched to a gene. The CDR3 loop spans 16 amino acids. The chain's CDR3 is CASSEQRADRGAEAFF. CDR3 in DNA: TGTGCCAGCAGTGAACAACGGGCCGACAGGGGCGCTGAAGCTTTCTTT.

This clonotype was counted only a few times. The genes are TRBV29-1 and TRBJ2-1, with 8 bases matching TRBD2. The CDR3 totals 14 residues. Germline CDR1 is SQVTM and CDR2 is ANQGSEA. V was clipped by 4 bases and J by 2 bases; unmatched bases: 4. Here the CDR3 DNA reads TGCAGCGTTGGGTTTAGCGGGGCCTACAATGAGCAGTTCTTC. This gives the protein CSVGFSGAYNEQFF.

The chain employs TRBV6-6 and TRBJ1-5; no definite D call. Germline CDR1 MNHNY, CDR2 SVGAGI (reference sequence). V dropped 4 bases and J dropped 5 bases, with 12 bases sitting between them. The CDR3 is made up of 14 amino acids. CDR3 residues: CASSFGGLDQPQHF. CDR3 nucleotide sequence: TGTGCCAGCAGTTTCGGAGGGCTGGATCAGCCCCAGCATTTT.

This clonotype appeared a few times. The rearrangement uses TRBV20-1 and TRBJ2-7; D is possibly TRBD1 or TRBD2 (5 bases each). The CDR3 runs to 13 residues. Trimming stripped 3 bases from V and 0 bases from J, with 9 bases between. Germline V CDR1 and CDR2: DFQATT, SNEGSKA (reference sequence). CDR3 sequence (DNA): TGCAGTGCTAGGGTTGGGGGCTCCTACGAGCAGTACTTC. It translates to CSARVGGSYEQYF.

The chain uses TRBV12-3 or TRBV12-4 and TRBJ2-2, with 9 positions matching TRBD2. V was clipped by 6 bases and J by 3 bases; unmatched bases: 5. The CDR3 spans 15 residues. CDR3 region: CASSRSGSDTGELFF. In nucleotides, the CDR3 is TGTGCCAGCAGCCGTAGCGGGAGCGACACCGGGGAGCTGTTTTTT.

This clonotype has a handful of counts. The chain has TRBV6-1 and TRBJ2-2; no clear D gene. Germline V lookup: CDR1 MNHNS, CDR2 SASEGT. Trimming stripped 2 bases from V and 1 base from J, with 17 bases between. This CDR3 region has 18 residues. The CDR3 spells CASSERRQLRWNTGELFF. CDR3 nucleotide sequence: TGTGCCAGCAGTGAACGTCGGCAGCTTAGGTGGAACACCGGGGAGCTGTTTTTT.

In its sample, this clonotype was seen a few times. CDR3 DNA sequence: TGTGCCAGCAGCAAAGAGGACAGGGTAAACCCCTACGAGCAGTACTTC. This gives the protein CASSKEDRVNPYEQYF. V is TRBV21-1 and J is TRBJ2-7; the listed D gene, TRBD1, was not tested against the DNA. TRBV21-1 is classified as a pseudogene. There are 16 residues in the CDR3.

This clonotype turned up a few times. The chain couples TRBV12-3 or TRBV12-4 to TRBJ2-2, with a possible D match to TRBD2 (5 bases). Trimming took off 6 bases at V and 4 bases at J, with 15 bases between the two ends. CDR3 length: 15 residues. The CDR3 nucleotides are TGTGCCAGCAGCAAGGATGGGGAGATCACCGGGGAGCTGTTTTTT. Residues: CASSKDGEITGELFF.

In this sample, this clonotype turned up a few times. CDR3 in amino acids: CASSLSGQGTYGYTF. CDR3 DNA sequence: TGTGCCAGCAGCCTTTCGGGACAGGGGACCTATGGCTACACCTTC. The chain has TRBV14 and TRBJ1-2, with 10 positions matching TRBD1. Germline V gene lookup returns CDR1 SGHDN and CDR2 FVKESK. The CDR3 spans 15 residues. Trimming at V came to 4 bases and at J to 4 bases, leaving 6 bases not matched to a gene.

The DNA for the CDR3 is TGTGCCAGCAGCTACAGAGTCCATGAGCAGTTCTTC. Protein: CASSYRVHEQFF. V usage is TRBV11-2 and J usage is TRBJ2-1; D gene uncertain. The V end was cut by 4 bases, the J end by 8 bases, with 9 bases between. Germline V gene data show CDR1 as SGHAT and CDR2 as FQNNGV. The CDR3 spans 12 residues.

This rearrangement joins TRBV21-1 to TRBJ2-3; the table's D call of TRBD2 was not tested on the DNA. TRBV21-1 is a listed pseudogene. The CDR3 covers 19 residues. The CDR3 is CASSRYASGRAPSTDTQYF. CDR3 sequence (DNA): TGTGCCAGCAGCAGATATGCTAGCGGGAGGGCGCCTAGCACAGATACGCAGTATTTT.